The 31 T cell receptor beta chains below come from one sample, sequenced in a study of tissue T cells after allogeneic stem cell transplantation. Assay: immunoSEQ multiplex PCR; the TCRdb copy retains only in-frame clones and omits some. The data contain more than 45,000 clones, approximately 73% of them seen just once; the ten biggest clones take up about 0.55%. The source material was sorted cells pooled from one or two spleens. These receptors were collected from a pool of C57BL/6 mice in good health.

A word on this clone: Gene names denote mouse genes. Read sequence stops 1 residue before the CDR3 end, and the germline J gene provides the missing end. V is TRBV2 and J is TRBJ1-4; 8 bases are shared with TRBD1. Per germline, CDR1 LGHNA and CDR2 YSYQKL. The CDR3 extends over 15 amino acids. The V and J ends lost 0 bases and 6 bases, in that order; junction bases with no gene match: 3. The CDR3 is CASSQEAGGDERLFF. The CDR3 DNA, read in part, is TGTGCCAGCAGCCAAGAAGCAGGGGGCGACGAAAGATTATTT.

This clone was counted a single time. All gene names here are mouse names. The CDR3 end is not reached by the read, which stops 1 residue before it; the germline J gene fills it in. This rearrangement joins TRBV5 to TRBJ1-1; no definite D call. The germline gives CDR1 LGHNA, CDR2 YNLKQL (reference sequence). V was shortened by 0 bases and J by 5 bases, with 7 bases between the two germline ends. This CDR3 region has 13 residues. Partial CDR3 DNA: TGTGCCAGCAGCCAAGATTGGCAGACAGAAGTCTTC. Translated: CASSQDWQTEVF. The CDR3, in full, reads CASSQDWQTEVFF.

This clone showed up just a few times. Any gene name here is a mouse gene name. The CDR3 end lies 1 residue beyond the end of the read and is filled in from the germline J gene. The V and J genes are TRBV31 and TRBJ2-7; 8 nucleotides line up with TRBD2. Germline V gives CDR1 GKSSPN, CDR2 SITVG. This CDR3 region has 13 residues. J gave up 6 bases and V 0 bases, and 4 bases lay outside the gene matches. The CDR3 is CAWSLGGGAEQYF. Partial CDR3 DNA: TGTGCCTGGAGTCTAGGAGGGGGGGCTGAACAGTAC.

Of note for this clone: The gene names here belong to mouse. The read comes to an end 1 residue before the CDR3 does, leaving the germline J gene to fill in the end. The genes are TRBV29 and TRBJ1-5; 12 bases fit TRBD1. The CDR3 covers 14 residues. Germline V gene data show CDR1 as MSHET and CDR2 as SYDVDS. V shed 10 bases, J shed 2 bases, and the junction held 3 bases outside the gene matches. CDR3 sequence: CATGQGAHNQAPLF. The part of the CDR3 DNA that was read is TGTGCTACGGGACAGGGGGCGCACAACCAGGCTCCGCTT.

A word on this clone: Germline and genes: mouse. CDR3 DNA, as far as it was read: TGTGCCAGCAGCTCCTCAGGAGACACAGAAGTCTTC. Its translation: CASSSSGDTEVF. The full-length CDR3 reads as CASSSSGDTEVFF. The chain recombines TRBV4 with TRBJ1-1; D remains unclear. The read terminates 1 residue ahead of where the CDR3 ends, so the germline J gene completes it. The V end lost 4 bases, the J end lost 3 bases, and 9 bases lay between the germline ends. This CDR3 has 13 residues. Per the germline V gene, CDR1 is LGHDT and CDR2 is YNNKQL (reference sequence).

This clone was detected a few times. The gene names here belong to mouse. The part of the CDR3 DNA that was read is TGTGCCAGCAGCCGGGGGAACCAGGCTCCGCTT. As protein: CASSRGNQAPL. The full-length CDR3 reads as CASSRGNQAPLF. This chain joins TRBV26 and TRBJ1-5; a possible D gene is TRBD1 (5 bases). The CDR3 end is not reached by the read, which stops 1 residue before it; the germline J gene fills it in. In germline, CDR1 is KGHPV, CDR2 FQNQEV (reference sequence). V dropped 6 bases and J dropped 4 bases, with 7 bases sitting between them. CDR3 length: 12 amino acids.

For this clone: Genes here carry mouse names. The DNA ends 1 residue before the CDR3 does, and the rest of the CDR3 is filled in from the germline J gene. V usage is TRBV13-2 and J usage is TRBJ2-7; TRBD2 matches 10 bases. Germline values: CDR1 NNHNN, CDR2 SYGAGS (reference sequence). V shed 0 bases and J 5 bases; nucleotides not matched to a gene: 2. The CDR3 totals 14 residues. CDR3 bases read: TGTGCCAGCGGTGATGCTGGGGGGGCGAATGAACAGTAC. It yields the protein CASGDAGGANEQY. The CDR3, in full, reads CASGDAGGANEQYF.

This clone was seen a single time. Each gene name is a mouse one. The read terminates 1 residue before the CDR3 end, so the remaining end is supplied by the germline J gene. This chain links TRBV31 with TRBJ2-5, with D possibly matching TRBD2 (6 bases). The CDR3 is made up of 14 amino acids. Trimming pared 0 bases from V and 2 bases from J, leaving 9 bases between. Germline values: CDR1 GKSSPN, CDR2 SITVG. CDR3 region: CAWSLAWGQDTQYF. Partial CDR3 DNA: TGTGCCTGGAGTCTAGCCTGGGGCCAAGACACCCAGTAC.

Only one count was recorded for this clone. Mouse germline and gene names are used. The CDR3 extends 1 residue past the end of the read, so its final part is completed from the germline J gene. The chain recombines TRBV31 with TRBJ1-2; possible D gene TRBD1, 5 bases. Trimming took off 0 bases at V and 3 bases at J, with 8 bases between the two ends. Germline V gene sequence: CDR1 GKSSPN, CDR2 SITVG. This CDR3 region has 13 residues. CDR3 residues: CAWSLGQHSDYTF. The part of the CDR3 DNA that was read is TGTGCCTGGAGTCTAGGACAACACTCCGACTACACC.

This clone was seen once. Gene labels here are mouse ones. CDR3 bases read: TGTGCCAGCAGCACCGGGACAAACACAGAAGTCTTC. Amino acids: CASSTGTNTEVF. The entire CDR3 protein reads CASSTGTNTEVFF. V and J are TRBV4 and TRBJ1-1, with D unclear. From the germline J gene comes the end of the CDR3, since the read stops 1 residue before it. This CDR3 region has 13 residues. Germline V gene data show CDR1 as LGHDT and CDR2 as YNNKQL (reference sequence). Trimming pared 5 bases from V and 0 bases from J, leaving 7 bases between.

In the case of this clone: Germline and genes: mouse. The missing CDR3 end, 1 residue past where the read stops, is filled in from the germline J gene. This chain joins TRBV24 and TRBJ2-1, with 9 bases that match TRBD2. Germline assignment: CDR1 KGHTA and CDR2 FRNEEI. The V segment lost 2 bases and the J segment 3 bases; nucleotides outside the gene matches: 5. CDR3 length equals 16 residues. CDR3 in amino acids: CASSLTGTGRYAEQFF. The CDR3 bases that were read are TGTGCCAGCAGTCTGACCGGGACTGGGCGCTATGCTGAGCAGTTC.

Turning to this clone: Gene names and germline match the mouse. The read terminates 1 residue ahead of where the CDR3 ends, so the germline J gene completes it. The chain joins TRBV19 to TRBJ2-2; 8 bases map to TRBD2. CDR1 is FNHDT and CDR2 is SITEND in the germline V gene (reference sequence). CDR3 length equals 15 residues. Losses at the gene ends were 5 bases for V and 2 bases for J; bases not matched to a gene: 5. CDR3 residues: CASSRLGLNTGQLYF. The part of the CDR3 DNA that was read is TGTGCCAGCAGCAGACTGGGGCTTAACACCGGGCAGCTCTAC.

A note on this clone: Mouse names are used for the genes. From the germline J gene comes the end of the CDR3, since the read stops 1 residue before it. The chain has TRBV26 and TRBJ2-7, with D unresolved. V shed 2 bases and J shed 4 bases, with 6 bases lying between them. Per the germline V gene, CDR1 is KGHPV and CDR2 is FQNQEV (reference sequence). This CDR3 comprises 12 residues. The DNA read from the CDR3 is TGTGCCAGCAGTCTGACAGATTATGAACAGTAC. Translated, it gives CASSLTDYEQY. The CDR3 in full is CASSLTDYEQYF.

This clone was observed a few times. The genes and germline here are from mouse. The read ends 1 residue shy of where the CDR3 ends; the end is completed using the germline J gene. J is TRBJ2-7 and V is TRBV16, with TRBD1 matching over 9 bases. J lost 7 bases, V lost 2 bases, and 0 bases had no gene match. The germline CDR1 and CDR2 sequences are SGHSA and FRNQAP. The length of the CDR3 is 12 residues. The CDR3 bases that were read are TGTGCAAGCAGCTTAACAGGGGGCGAACAGTAC. Protein product: CASSLTGGEQY. The entire CDR3 sequence reads CASSLTGGEQYF.

As concerns this clone: The listed genes are named as in mouse. The read finishes 1 residue shy of the CDR3 end, and the germline J gene is used to complete it. V usage is TRBV2 and J usage is TRBJ1-2; tentative D call: TRBD1 (5 bases). V lost 0 bases and J lost 2, with 10 bases in between. The CDR3 extends over 15 amino acids. Germline V CDR1 and CDR2: LGHNA, YSYQKL. CDR3 sequence reads: CASSQESGKNSDYTF. The DNA read from the CDR3 is TGTGCCAGCAGCCAAGAGTCAGGGAAGAACTCCGACTACACC.

In this sample, this clone turned up a few times. Here the gene names and germline are mouse. The read falls 1 residue short of the CDR3 end, and the missing part is taken from the germline J gene. The chain joins TRBV16 to TRBJ1-2, with 7 nucleotides matching TRBD1. Germline CDR1 is SGHSA and CDR2 is FRNQAP. V was clipped by 0 bases and J by 3 bases; unmatched bases: 1. The CDR3 totals 14 residues. CDR3 loop: CASSLEQGYSDYTF. The CDR3 bases that were read are TGTGCAAGCAGCTTAGAACAGGGGTACTCCGACTACACC.

As regards this clone: Gene labels here are mouse ones. The CDR3 is cut off 1 residue early in the read; its end comes from the germline J gene. V gene TRBV2 combines with J gene TRBJ2-1; D remains ambiguous. The CDR3 covers 14 residues. The V end lost 0 bases, the J end lost 3 bases, and 6 bases lay between the germline ends. Germline CDR1 reads LGHNA; CDR2 reads YSYQKL. The CDR3 reads CASSQDRFYAEQFF. The CDR3 DNA, read in part, is TGTGCCAGCAGCCAAGACAGATTCTATGCTGAGCAGTTC.

This clone was seen just once. Genes and germline come from the mouse. Coverage ceases 1 residue before the CDR3 finishes, and the germline J gene fills in the end. The V call is TRBV20, the J call TRBJ2-4, with 7 bases that match TRBD1. This CDR3 region has 14 residues. V gave up 3 bases and J gave up 0 bases; unmatched junction bases: 3. Germline loops: CDR1 GFQATS, CDR2 STVNSAI. The part of the CDR3 DNA that was read is TGTGGTGCTAGACAGGGGTCTAGTCAAAACACCTTGTAC. This codes for CGARQGSSQNTLY. The CDR3, in full, reads CGARQGSSQNTLYF.

This clone was seen once. Mouse germline and gene names are used. The read gets to within 1 residue of the CDR3 end, and the germline J gene fills in the rest. V gene TRBV16 combines with J gene TRBJ1-1, with D possibly TRBD1 on 6 matching bases. The length of the CDR3 is 13 residues. Germline assignment: CDR1 SGHSA and CDR2 FRNQAP. V gave up 3 bases and J gave up 3 bases, with 8 bases separating them. CDR3 bases read: TGTGCAAGCAGCTTCAGGGGCGACACAGAAGTCTTC. It yields the protein CASSFRGDTEVF. The whole CDR3 protein is CASSFRGDTEVFF. Complete variable domain (other parts from reference TRBV16 and TRBJ1-1): NAGVIQTPRHKVTGKGQEATLWCEPISGHSAVFWYRQTIVQGLEFLTYFRNQAPIDDSGMPKERFSAQMPNQSHSTLKIQSTQPQDSAVYLCASSFRGDTEVFFGKGTRLTVV.

This clone was counted between two and nine times. Gene names and germline match the mouse. The read comes to an end 1 residue before the CDR3 does, leaving the germline J gene to fill in the end. At the DNA level, this CDR3 is encoded by other sequences in the same sample as well. The gene calls are TRBV31 and TRBJ2-7; D might be TRBD1 or TRBD2, each matching 5 bases. CDR1 and CDR2 (germline): GKSSPN, SITVG. V was trimmed by 0 bases and J by 2 bases, leaving 5 bases between them. CDR3 length: 12 residues. The sequenced CDR3 bases are TGTGCCTGGAGTCTGGGGGCCTATGAACAGTAC. Amino acid sequence: CAWSLGAYEQY. The full CDR3 sequence reads CAWSLGAYEQYF.

Points on this clone: Mouse gene names apply. Coverage ceases 1 residue before the CDR3 finishes, and the germline J gene fills in the end. The genes are TRBV13-2 and TRBJ1-3; 7 bases agree with TRBD1. V trimming: 0 bases; J trimming: 2 bases; junction bases outside the gene matches: 2. The germline V gene encodes CDR1 NNHNN and CDR2 SYGAGS (reference sequence). The CDR3 totals 15 residues. The CDR3 bases that were read are TGTGCCAGCGGTGATGCGCAGGGGGCTGGAAATACGCTCTAT. Protein: CASGDAQGAGNTLY. The full CDR3 protein is CASGDAQGAGNTLYF.

As to this clone: The genes are named according to mouse. Read coverage stops 1 residue before the CDR3 terminus; the germline J gene supplies the remainder. The V gene is TRBV31, the J gene TRBJ1-6, with TRBD1 matching 8 bases. TRBJ1-6 is designated an ORF whose function remains uncertain. There are 15 residues in the CDR3. V lost 0 bases and J lost 6; bases outside the gene matches: 4. CDR1 is GKSSPN, CDR2 SITVG, per germline. The CDR3 bases that were read are TGTGCCTGGAGTCTAACAGGGGGGCTTAATTCGCCCCTCTAC. Its translation: CAWSLTGGLNSPLY. The full CDR3 protein reads CAWSLTGGLNSPLYF.

In regard to this clone: Gene names and germline match the mouse. Read coverage stops 1 residue before the CDR3 terminus; the germline J gene supplies the remainder. The rearrangement links TRBV5 to TRBJ2-2; unclear D gene. The CDR3 contains 13 residues. Germline V gene lookup returns CDR1 LGHNA and CDR2 YNLKQL (reference sequence). V was cut by 2 bases and J by 1 base, with 2 bases left in between. The CDR3 loop is CASSQRNTGQLYF. Incomplete CDR3 DNA: TGTGCCAGCAGCCAACGAAACACCGGGCAGCTCTAC.

About this clone itself: The gene names given are mouse names. The read terminates 1 residue ahead of where the CDR3 ends, so the germline J gene completes it. The rearrangement joins TRBV30 to TRBJ2-2; D uncertain. The CDR3 runs 13 residues. CDR1 is SQVVS and CDR2 is ANEGSEA in the germline V gene. V was cut by 3 bases and J by 4 bases, with 9 bases left in between. CDR3 protein: CSSSSGFTGQLYF. Incomplete CDR3 DNA: TGTAGTTCTAGCTCGGGGTTCACCGGGCAGCTCTAC.

Turning to this clone: Gene names refer to mouse genes. The CDR3 region is CASSLQGNSDYTF. The sequenced part of the CDR3 DNA is TGTGCCAGCAGCTTACAGGGGAACTCCGACTACACC. The V call is TRBV3, the J call TRBJ1-2; D might be TRBD1 (6 bases). The read ends 1 residue early relative to the CDR3; the germline J gene fills the gap. CDR1 is SNHLY and CDR2 is FYNGKV in the germline V gene (reference sequence). V gave up 2 bases and J gave up 2 bases, with 6 bases separating them. The CDR3 spans 13 residues.

A word on this clone: The genes and germline here are from mouse. The read ends 1 residue before the CDR3 terminus; that terminus is restored from the germline J gene. This same CDR3 is encoded by further DNA sequences in the sample. The chain combines TRBV5 with TRBJ2-3; the D gene is possibly TRBD2 (6 bases). The germline gives CDR1 LGHNA, CDR2 YNLKQL (reference sequence). CDR3 length: 14 residues. Trimming left V 1 base short and J 1 base short, with 6 bases between. The part of the CDR3 DNA that was read is TGTGCCAGCAGCCAAGGGACTGGTGCAGAAACGCTGTAT. It codes for CASSQGTGAETLY. The CDR3 as a whole reads CASSQGTGAETLYF.

Comment on this clone: Mouse gene names apply. Sequencing ends 1 residue short of the CDR3 end; the germline J gene provides the rest. This chain connects TRBV12-2 to TRBJ1-2, with a possible D match to TRBD1 (6 bases). The germline V gene has CDR1 SGHLS and CDR2 HYDKME. With 1 base removed from V and 1 base from J, the gap between germline ends came to 9 bases. CDR3 length equals 14 residues. CDR3 bases read: TGTGCCAGCTCTCTTTTCAGGGGAAACTCCGACTACACC. This codes for CASSLFRGNSDYT. The whole CDR3 region reads CASSLFRGNSDYTF.

About this clone: Mouse gene names and germline throughout. The CDR3 is CASSSGQGPNTEVFF. The CDR3 DNA, read in part, is TGTGCCAGCAGCTCTGGACAGGGGCCAAACACAGAAGTCTTC. This chain links TRBV4 with TRBJ1-1, with TRBD1 matching 9 bases. Coverage ceases 1 residue before the CDR3 finishes, and the germline J gene fills in the end. CDR3 length: 15 residues. The trim removed 4 bases at V and 0 bases at J, leaving 3 bases unmatched. Germline V lookup: CDR1 LGHDT, CDR2 YNNKQL (reference sequence).

This clone came up a few times. Mouse gene names apply. Read sequence stops 1 residue before the CDR3 end, and the germline J gene provides the missing end. The V and J genes are TRBV31 and TRBJ1-3; 9 bases map to TRBD1. The CDR3 spans 15 residues. The V gene's germline CDR1 is GKSSPN and CDR2 SITVG. Trimming cost V 1 base and J 2 bases; bases outside gene matches: 3. The covered CDR3 bases are TGTGCCTGGAGTCCGGGACAGGGTGCTGGAAATACGCTCTAT. This gives the protein CAWSPGQGAGNTLY. The entire CDR3 protein is CAWSPGQGAGNTLYF.

A remark on this clone: Here the gene names and germline are mouse. Read data end 1 residue before the CDR3 end; the end is taken from the germline J gene. The V gene is TRBV31, the J gene TRBJ1-3, with D maybe TRBD1 (5 bases). CDR1 GKSSPN and CDR2 SITVG come from the germline V gene. The CDR3 extends over 13 amino acids. The V and J ends lost 5 bases and 0 bases respectively, with 8 bases between them. CDR3 DNA, as far as it was read: TGTGCCTGGGACAGCCTTTCTGGAAATACGCTCTAT. It encodes CAWDSLSGNTLY. The entire CDR3 reads CAWDSLSGNTLYF.

A single count supports this clone. The gene names given are mouse names. CDR3 sequence reads: CASSRRDRGRTEVFF. The sequenced CDR3 bases are TGTGCCAGCAGTCGCCGGGACAGGGGTCGAACAGAAGTCTTC. The V call is TRBV19, the J call TRBJ1-1, with 10 nucleotides matching TRBD1. The CDR3 end lies 1 residue beyond the end of the read and is filled in from the germline J gene. The CDR3 totals 15 residues. Trimming at V came to 4 bases and at J to 5 bases, leaving 8 bases not matched to a gene. CDR1 and CDR2 from the germline V gene are FNHDT and SITEND (reference sequence).